The clone carrying this T cell receptor (beta chain) turned up a few times. What it binds is unknown. PCR employed 60 Vbeta and 13 Jbeta primers. Clones were read by immunoSEQ multiplex PCR, and TCRdb kept only the in-frame ones, dropping some. The data hold about 120,000 clones, with roughly 80% observed a single time. Nominally healthy donors were sampled, though unrecorded immune exposures were likely. Trimming pared 0 bases from V and 3 bases from J, leaving 5 bases between. Germline V gene data show CDR1 as GTSNPN and CDR2 as SVGIG (reference sequence). There are 12 residues in the CDR3. This entry belongs to a study of cytomegalovirus exposure and HLA in healthy donors. Points from the study as a whole: One later analysis reportedly identified an Asian-associated ancestry cluster that showed fewer N-insertions than the roughly 640-donor mean.

The chain uses TRBV30 and TRBJ1-2; maybe TRBD1 (5 bases). The sequenced material came from PBMCs. The clonotype originates from a man aged 18 to 35 in good health and CMV-seropositive. CDR3 DNA: TGTGCCTGGAGTGTACAGGACTATGGCTACACCTTC. Protein: CAWSVQDYGYTF.